This TCR beta chain was sequenced during a study of vaccination and CD4 T cells after COVID-19 (dated 2022 in TCRdb). Some background on the complete study: Every convalescent patient had a positive nasal swab PCR test for SARS-CoV-2, with mild disease in roughly 10 patients and severe disease in one. Six males and four females were included in the convalescent cohort, with two Hispanic individuals, seven Caucasians, two Asians and one multiracial person represented. Participants received two doses of either the Pfizer-BioNTech BNT162b2 vaccine (n=8) or the Moderna mRNA-1273 vaccine (n=2). Post-COVID blood samples from convalescent patients were collected a median of roughly 100 days after diagnosis, with a range of about 35 to 180 days. Post-vaccine blood samples were obtained a median of about 72 days after the second vaccine dose, with a range of about 12 to 241 days. Culture stimuli were overlapping spike peptide pools from SARS-CoV-2 and from the common cold coronaviruses HCoV-NL63, HCoV-OC43 and HCoV-229E. As controls, cultures received a CEFX viral epitope pool (the positive control), an HIV-1 Nef peptide pool (the negative control), or no peptide at all. The spike-specific CD4+ TCR repertoire was compared before and after mRNA vaccination in approximately 9 COVID-19 convalescent patients and a handful of infection-naive healthy vaccine recipients. The full study reports these points: In convalescent patients, a median approximately 86% of post-vaccine SARS-CoV-2-reactive clones were detected only after vaccination, suggesting vaccine-specific priming. The median count of SARS-CoV-2-reactive clonotypes went up from 21 after infection to approximately 40 after vaccination, although the change was not significant. Of the vaccine-specific clones in convalescent patients, 304 of 307, or nearly all, reacted only to SARS-CoV-2 spike and did not cross-react with common cold coronaviruses. The study included relatively few convalescent patients and did not analyze early timepoints after natural infection.

The treatment or condition label here, explained by the study, means: roughly 11-day PBMC culture with coronavirus spike peptide pools or control peptides (ViraFEST assay). To expand antigen-specific T cells with peptide pools and then pick out the expanded clonotypes through TCR sequencing, the study relied on the ViraFEST assay. The convalescent patients' positive SARS-CoV-2 PCR tests fell between March and December 2020, which was before the Alpha, Beta and Delta variants emerged in the United States. PBMCs were cultured at approximately 2.1 million per well in IMDM supplemented with approximately 5% human AB serum and 8.5 to 10 IU/ml IL-2, with roughly 9.5 ug/ml peptide pools added. Half of the culture medium was replaced with fresh IL-2-containing medium on days 3 and 7. After 10 days of culture, CD4+ T cells were isolated by negative selection with the EasySep CD4+ T cell isolation kit. Ficoll-Paque Plus gradient centrifugation was used to isolate PBMCs from whole blood, and the isolated PBMCs were then either used fresh or cryopreserved at -140C. Each culture condition was generally run in triplicate wells.

Libraries came from PCR. DNA from cultured CD4+ T cells was subjected to TCR sequencing with the Oncomine TCR Beta short-read assay at the Johns Hopkins FTIC core. The QIAamp micro DNA kit was used to extract genomic DNA from the cultured CD4+ T cells. The Oncomine TCR Beta libraries from cultured CD4+ T cells were pooled using unique dual indexes and then sequenced on an Illumina iSeq 100. The authors' analysis ran thus. Non-productive sequences were removed, and CDR3s not starting with C, not ending with F or W, or shorter than 7 amino acids were discarded. The MANAFEST web application was used to identify antigen-specific clonotypes by comparing peptide-stimulated wells against reference wells and other culture wells. Positive clones required FDR below 0.05, an odds ratio above 5, and productive frequency above 0.1% in at least two of three replicate wells. Cross-reactive clonotypes were defined as significantly expanded in both SARS-CoV-2 spike wells and at least one common cold coronavirus spike condition. Levenshtein distances (stringdist) and unrooted phylogenetic trees (ape) in R version 3.6.1 were used to assess CDR3 homology. TCRdb trimmed public reads at Q25 via fastp, called clones via MiXCR and kept in-frame beta chains. Every CDR3 protein is listed once, alongside the most common genes and DNA of its rows. The V and J calls and clone size are TCRdb's, not the authors'. This sample holds fewer than 15,000 distinct CDR3 sequences; 35% to 50% were observed only once. The ten largest clones take up roughly 9% of the sample.

The CDR3 spans 15 residues, from the cysteine through the phenylalanine. Just CDR3 DNA is preserved here, 45 bases in frame from base 1. The V end loses 0 bases and the J end loses 1 base, and a stretch of 11 bases separates them. CDR1 DFQATT and CDR2 SNEGSKA were looked up in the germline V gene (reference sequence). In this sample, this clonotype turned up once. Its antigen remains undetermined. Base qualities were left out, and no much larger clone turns up one base away. One read represents weak support. Recombination connected TRBV20-1 to TRBJ2-3, with TRBD2 perhaps the D gene, on 5 matching bases. This TCR was sampled from a human donor who had recovered from COVID-19. The sequencing input was CD4+ T cells from blood, cultured in vitro. The DNA sequence is given as TGCAGTGCTAGAGATCCTGCGGGTGGCACAGATACGCAGTATTTT. This codes for CSARDPAGGTDTQYF.